Shown below are 5 T cell receptor beta chains from a single sample sequenced in a study of cytomegalovirus exposure and HLA in healthy donors (dated by TCRdb to 2015 to 2018). The protocol used for the library was the immunoSEQ multiplex PCR assay. The multiplex PCR relied on a mix of 60 forward primers for TCR Vbeta segments and 13 reverse primers for TCR Jbeta segments. Imported from immuneACCESS, the table was reduced by TCRdb to in-frame sequences with V and J called. These copies leave out some clones; in studies compared against another copy, an unresolved V gene accounts for under half, and the cause of the remainder is not known. In all, the sample holds about 220,000 clones, and about 75% of those were seen once. The ten biggest clones cover roughly 2% of the sample. The sequenced sample was PBMCs. Receptor source: a woman in her twenties or thirties in good health and CMV-seronegative.

The V gene is TRBV27, the J gene TRBJ2-5; the D gene is possibly TRBD2 (6 bases). Germline CDR1 is MNHEY and CDR2 is SMNVEV (reference sequence). V lost 8 bases and J 2 bases, leaving 18 bases between the germline ends. The CDR3 runs 15 residues. Written as DNA, the CDR3 is TGTGCCAGCGGGTTGACGGCGGGACCTCAAGAGACCCAGTACTTC. Translation: CASGLTAGPQETQYF.

The rearrangement links TRBV30 to TRBJ1-2; D possibly corresponds to TRBD1 (5 bases). Deletions cut 4 bases from V and 2 bases from J, with 8 bases between. CDR1 is GTSNPN and CDR2 is SVGIG in the germline V gene (reference sequence). The CDR3 covers 12 residues. The CDR3 DNA sequence: TGTGCCTGGACGGGACTGAACTATGGCTACACCTTC. As protein: CAWTGLNYGYTF.

This rearrangement joins TRBV6-1 to TRBJ1-2; no firm D call. V lost 5 bases and J 6 bases, leaving 16 bases between the germline ends. Germline assignment: CDR1 MNHNS and CDR2 SASEGT. The CDR3 totals 14 residues. Written as DNA, the CDR3 is TGTGCCAGCAGTTCGGGCCGCGGAGGTAATGGCTACACCTTC. This translates into CASSSGRGGNGYTF.

This chain links TRBV7-9 with TRBJ2-7; 8 nucleotides align to TRBD1. CDR3 length: 14 amino acids. In germline, CDR1 is SEHNR, CDR2 FQNEAQ (reference sequence). The V segment lost 5 bases and the J segment 5 bases; nucleotides outside the gene matches: 8. CDR3 coding DNA: TGTGCCAGCAGCGCCCGGACAGGGATGCACGAGCAGTACTTC. Translation gives CASSARTGMHEQYF.

The V call is TRBV30, the J call TRBJ2-2; D gene uncertain. The CDR3 sequence is 12 residues long. V dropped 4 bases and J dropped 5 bases, with 8 bases sitting between them. Germline V lookup: CDR1 GTSNPN, CDR2 SVGIG (reference sequence). CDR3 nucleotides: TGTGCCTGGACAACCGGGACCGGGGAGCTGTTTTTT. Its translation is CAWTTGTGELFF.